The source of this T cell receptor (beta chain) is a study of blood T cell repertoires in COVID-19. In the authors' workflow: Reference gene primer amplification gave estimated nucleated cell counts. Data came from immunoSEQ multiplex PCR; TCRdb stores just in-frame clones and leaves some out. The D gene and trimming were derived from the DNA, and the V and J assignments and clone size from that table. Here the sample spans about 130,000 clones, approximately 91% being singletons. The source of this sequence is a woman older than 75 with acute or convalescent COVID-19. Sequenced material: peripheral blood.

CDR3: CATRGSTQYF. The CDR3 DNA sequence: TGTGCCACTAGGGGCAGCACGCAGTATTTT. This sequence joins TRBV6-5 and TRBJ2-3; TRBD1 is a possible D gene (5 bases). Trimming removed 10 bases from V and 9 bases from J, with 11 bases in between. The CDR3 runs to 10 residues. Germline CDR1 reads MNHEY; CDR2 reads SVGAGI.